This note documents a single TCR beta chain sequence. Its antigen is currently unknown. The method was immunoSEQ multiplex PCR; TCRdb's version includes in-frame clones alone and lacks a portion of them. The sample carries about 150,000 clones, more than 70% recorded once. The sample is drawn from a study of T cell responses to AZD1222 COVID-19 vaccine. V was pared by 10 bases and J by 7 bases, with 6 bases of the junction left unmatched. This CDR3 contains 13 residues. Germline V lookup: CDR1 LNHDA, CDR2 SQIVND (reference sequence). Broader study findings: Repertoire sampling occurred only after the peak T cell response. Two AZD1222 doses significantly raised spike-specific TCR breadth and depth over controls. Of the AZD1222 recipients, only six were seropositive at baseline. The donor group comprised mostly white British people and more females; the analysis possibly underestimated clonal diversity.

V and J are TRBV19 and TRBJ2-2, with 10 bases aligning to TRBD1. The source was peripheral blood, collected on day 0 of AZD1222 vaccination. The origin of this receptor is an adult in good health. The CDR3 region has the DNA TGTGCCATTTCGGACAGGGGGATCGGGGAGCTGTTTTTT. Translation gives CAISDRGIGELFF.